Following are 28 T cell receptor beta chains from one sample sequenced in a study of cytomegalovirus exposure and HLA in healthy donors. Primers included in the PCR were 60 Vbeta and 13 Jbeta primers. Assay: immunoSEQ multiplex PCR; the TCRdb copy retains only in-frame clones and omits some. The table has 35,000 to 40,000 clones, around two thirds seen once. The sample consisted of PBMCs. All receptors come from a man aged 30 to 45 in good health and CMV-seronegative.

This clone has a single count. The chain recombines TRBV15 with TRBJ1-2; TRBD1 agrees at 9 bases. This CDR3 has 18 residues. V shed 4 bases and J 2 bases; nucleotides not matched to a gene: 14. Germline values: CDR1 LNHNV, CDR2 YYDKDF (reference sequence). The CDR3 DNA reads as TGTGCCACCAGCACCGCCCCCCCCCGACAGGGGGGGAACTATGGCTACACCTTC. Its protein is CATSTAPPRQGGNYGYTF.

J is TRBJ1-2 and V is TRBV29-1, with TRBD1 identical over 7 bases. This CDR3 comprises 14 residues. Trimming at V came to 7 bases and at J to 4 bases, leaving 12 bases not matched to a gene. The germline CDR1 and CDR2 sequences are SQVTM and ANQGSEA. CDR3 region: CSARDSLQAYGYTF. DNA of the CDR3: TGCAGCGCCCGGGACAGCCTACAGGCCTATGGCTACACCTTC.

This chain connects TRBV19 to TRBJ1-5; D is perhaps TRBD1 (5 bases). V shed 1 base and J shed 5 bases, with 6 bases lying between them. Per the germline V gene, CDR1 is LNHDA and CDR2 is SQIVND (reference sequence). CDR3 length: 13 amino acids. In DNA, the CDR3 is TGTGCCAGTAGTATAGGGACATATCAGCCCCAGCATTTT. It yields the protein CASSIGTYQPQHF.

Written as DNA, the CDR3 is TGTGCCAGCTCACCACCTTCAGGGCCCTCTGGAAACACCATATATTTT. This sequence encodes CASSPPSGPSGNTIYF. The chain has TRBV18 and TRBJ1-3; TRBD1 might be the D (5 bases). V shed 0 bases and J shed 0 bases, with 9 bases lying between them. From germline, CDR1 is KGHSH and CDR2 LQKENI. The CDR3 runs 16 residues.

The rearrangement uses TRBV19 and TRBJ2-1, with 8 bases that match TRBD2. There are 13 residues in the CDR3. J was trimmed by 15 bases and V by 3 bases; bases with no gene match: 10. Germline V lookup: CDR1 LNHDA, CDR2 SQIVND (reference sequence). For the CDR3, the DNA is TGTGCCAGTAGTATGAGGGAGCGGGAGCTTCGGTTCTTC. Translation: CASSMRERELRFF.

This clone occurred a few times. The chain joins TRBV5-1 to TRBJ2-7; 7 nucleotides agree with TRBD1. Germline V lookup: CDR1 SGHRS, CDR2 YFSETQ. This CDR3 contains 15 residues. The trim removed 0 bases at V and 2 bases at J, leaving 5 bases unmatched. The DNA of the CDR3 is TGCGCCAGCAGCTTGGGACAGGGTCTCGCCTACGAGCAGTACTTC. The encoded protein is CASSLGQGLAYEQYF. The variable domain in full, with the rest retrieved from reference TRBV5-1 and TRBJ2-7, is KAGVTQTPRYLIKTRGQQVTLSCSPISGHRSVSWYQQTPGQGLQFLFEYFSETQRNKGNFPGRFSGRQFSNSRSEMNVSTLELGDSALYLCASSLGQGLAYEQYFGPGTRLTVT.

The chain carries TRBV15 and TRBJ2-3; 10 bases agree with TRBD2. This CDR3 region has 15 residues. J was trimmed by 0 bases and V by 3 bases; bases with no gene match: 0. CDR1 and CDR2 from the germline V gene are LNHNV and YYDKDF (reference sequence). The CDR3, as DNA: TGTGCCACCAGCAGGACTAGCGGGAGCACAGATACGCAGTATTTT. Encoded protein: CATSRTSGSTDTQYF.

V and J are TRBV6-1 and TRBJ2-3, with 7 bases identical to TRBD2. CDR3 size: 12 residues. Germline V gives CDR1 MNHNS, CDR2 SASEGT. V shed 11 bases, J shed 0 bases, and the junction held 2 bases outside the gene matches. The CDR3 DNA follows: TGTGCCCTAGCGGATAGCACAGATACGCAGTATTTT. This translates into CALADSTDTQYF.

The genes are TRBV6-1 and TRBJ2-1; maybe TRBD2 (6 bases). Germline lookup yields CDR1 MNHNS and CDR2 SASEGT. The CDR3 runs to 16 residues. V was cut by 3 bases and J by 6 bases, with 18 bases left in between. Here the CDR3 reads CASSDLGLPPGNEQFF. The CDR3 nucleotides read TGTGCCAGCAGTGATTTGGGACTGCCCCCCGGCAATGAGCAGTTCTTC.

The rearrangement uses TRBV7-3 and TRBJ2-3, with 7 nucleotides matching TRBD2. J lost 3 bases, V lost 5 bases, and 2 bases had no gene match. The CDR3 is made up of 13 amino acids. CDR1 is SGHTA and CDR2 is FQGTGA in the germline V gene. The CDR3 reads CASSLGGTDTQYF. In DNA form, the CDR3 reads TGTGCCAGCAGCCTGGGGGGGACAGATACGCAGTATTTT.

V and J are TRBV4-1 and TRBJ2-1; the D gene is possibly TRBD2 (6 bases). Germline V gives CDR1 MGHRA, CDR2 YSYEKL. The CDR3 has 16 amino acids. Trimming pared 5 bases from V and 6 bases from J, leaving 20 bases between. CDR3 nucleotide sequence: TGCGCCAGCAGCAGCCAGGGACTCCCCCCAAGCAATGAGCAGTTCTTC. It yields the protein CASSSQGLPPSNEQFF.

The rearrangement links TRBV2 to TRBJ1-1; D gene uncertain. The V end lost 6 bases, the J end lost 5 bases, and 13 bases lay between the germline ends. This CDR3 comprises 13 residues. The germline CDR1 and CDR2 sequences are SNHLY and FYNNEI. Here the CDR3 reads CASRDSVGTEAFF. In nucleotides, the CDR3 is TGTGCCAGCAGGGACTCGGTGGGGACTGAAGCTTTCTTT.

This clone came up a few times. V is TRBV28 and J is TRBJ1-4, with D hard to call. V gave up 2 bases and J gave up 11 bases, with 6 bases separating them. Germline V lookup: CDR1 MDHEN, CDR2 SYDVKM. The CDR3 totals 11 residues. CDR3 protein: CASSLTRKLFF. The CDR3 DNA follows: TGTGCCAGCAGTTTAACGCGGAAACTGTTTTTT.

This clone was seen more than once but under ten times. This sequence joins TRBV29-1 and TRBJ2-5; 7 bases are shared with TRBD1. The CDR3 loop spans 12 amino acids. The V segment lost 6 bases and the J segment 6 bases; nucleotides outside the gene matches: 7. Germline V gene sequence: CDR1 SQVTM, CDR2 ANQGSEA. Written as DNA, the CDR3 is TGCAGCGTCGACAGGGAAGGGAAGACCCAGTACTTC. It yields the protein CSVDREGKTQYF.

This clone was counted between two and nine times. The chain carries TRBV27 and TRBJ2-7; D possibly corresponds to TRBD2 (5 bases). Germline V gene data show CDR1 as MNHEY and CDR2 as SMNVEV (reference sequence). The CDR3 has 14 amino acids. Deletions cut 8 bases from V and 7 bases from J, with 21 bases between. CDR3 loop: CASRTYRTGEEQYF. CDR3 DNA: TGTGCCAGCCGAACCTACCGGACCGGGGAGGAGCAGTACTTC.

J is TRBJ2-3 and V is TRBV6-1; 12 bases line up with TRBD2. Germline values: CDR1 MNHNS, CDR2 SASEGT. With 7 bases clipped from V and 5 bases from J, the junction kept 7 bases outside the gene matches. The CDR3 covers 15 residues. This CDR3 is CASKRLAGEVDTQYF. In nucleotides, the CDR3 is TGTGCCAGCAAGAGACTAGCGGGGGAGGTAGATACGCAGTATTTT.

The CDR3 nucleotides are TGCGCCAGCAGTGACAGGGGGCGAATCTACGAGCAGTACTTC. Residues: CASSDRGRIYEQYF. This chain uses TRBV5-1 with TRBJ2-7; the match to TRBD1 covers 10 bases. The germline V gene encodes CDR1 SGHRS and CDR2 YFSETQ. Germline trimming cut 5 bases from V and 3 bases from J; bases unmatched to any gene: 5. This CDR3 has 14 residues.

Only one count was recorded for this clone. V gene TRBV5-1 combines with J gene TRBJ2-5; no definite D call. V was clipped by 5 bases and J by 2 bases, with 4 bases between them. The CDR3 extends over 11 amino acids. Germline values: CDR1 SGHRS, CDR2 YFSETQ. The CDR3 DNA reads TGCGCCAGCAGGTATCAAGAGACCCAGTACTTC. It translates to CASRYQETQYF.

The rearrangement uses TRBV15 and TRBJ1-1; D remains unclear. The germline V gene has CDR1 LNHNV and CDR2 YYDKDF (reference sequence). The V gene lost 4 bases and the J gene lost 1 base, with 7 bases spanning the gap. The CDR3 consists of 13 residues. CDR3 amino acids: CATSKNRNTEAFF. The CDR3 DNA follows: TGTGCCACCAGCAAAAATAGGAACACTGAAGCTTTCTTT.

The J gene is TRBJ2-2, the V gene TRBV18; possible D gene TRBD2, 5 bases. V gave up 1 base and J gave up 6 bases, with 15 bases separating them. The germline CDR1 and CDR2 sequences are KGHSH and LQKENI. CDR3 length: 16 amino acids. CDR3 residues: CASSPLTDSSAGELFF. CDR3 nucleotides: TGTGCCAGCTCACCACTCACGGACTCCTCGGCCGGGGAGCTGTTTTTT.

The gene calls are TRBV7-9 and TRBJ2-5, with a weak D call TRBD2 (5 bases). V shed 1 base and J shed 3 bases, with 6 bases lying between them. CDR1 is SEHNR and CDR2 is FQNEAQ in the germline V gene (reference sequence). The CDR3 length is 13 residues. CDR3 sequence reads: CASSLVGEETQYF. CDR3 nucleotides: TGTGCCAGCAGCTTAGTCGGGGAAGAGACCCAGTACTTC.

CDR3 sequence: CASSEIGDEKLFF. DNA of the CDR3: TGTGCCAGCAGTGAAATTGGAGATGAAAAACTGTTTTTT. The V call is TRBV6-1, the J call TRBJ1-4; D is undetermined. Trimming removed 2 bases at V and 6 bases at J, with 7 bases between. Germline assignment: CDR1 MNHNS and CDR2 SASEGT. CDR3 length equals 13 residues.

This clone was recorded a few times. The chain carries TRBV6-1 and TRBJ1-6, with a weak D call TRBD1 (6 bases). Germline values: CDR1 MNHNS, CDR2 SASEGT. This CDR3 contains 14 residues. Trimming took off 6 bases at V and 6 bases at J, with 12 bases between the two ends. In DNA, the CDR3 is TGTGCCAGCAGGTTCCGACAGGCTAATTCACCCCTCCACTTT. It is translated as CASRFRQANSPLHF.

Sample share makes this clone medium-sized. This CDR3 reads CASSATSGSLDEQFF. In nucleotides, the CDR3 is TGTGCCAGTAGTGCGACTAGCGGGAGTCTCGATGAGCAGTTCTTC. V is TRBV19 and J is TRBJ2-1, with 12 bases identical to TRBD2. Germline CDR1 and CDR2: LNHDA and SQIVND (reference sequence). The CDR3 is made up of 15 amino acids. Trimming cost V 5 bases and J 8 bases; bases outside gene matches: 7.

V is TRBV7-9 and J is TRBJ2-1; D is unclear. CDR3 size: 14 residues. CDR1 is SEHNR, CDR2 FQNEAQ, per germline (reference sequence). V shed 1 base and J shed 9 bases, with 13 bases lying between them. In DNA form, the CDR3 reads TGTGCCAGCAGCTTAGAGCCAGACTTGAGTGAGCAGTTCTTC. Its translation: CASSLEPDLSEQFF.

The chain employs TRBV27 and TRBJ2-1; 12 positions agree with TRBD2. CDR3 size: 17 residues. Germline lookup yields CDR1 MNHEY and CDR2 SMNVEV (reference sequence). V trimming: 5 bases; J trimming: 7 bases; junction bases outside the gene matches: 12. Here the CDR3 reads CASSPPPRLAGENEQFF. DNA for the CDR3: TGTGCCAGCAGTCCACCGCCCCGACTAGCGGGAGAGAATGAGCAGTTCTTC.

The chain couples TRBV5-5 to TRBJ2-5; D is unclear. V was trimmed by 0 bases and J by 0 bases, leaving 9 bases between them. The CDR3 sequence is 15 residues long. CDR1 and CDR2 from the germline V gene are SGHKS and YYEKEE (reference sequence). DNA for the CDR3: TGTGCCAGCAGCTTGGACCTCCGGTACCAAGAGACCCAGTACTTC. Translating gives CASSLDLRYQETQYF.

This chain connects TRBV25-1 to TRBJ1-2, with TRBD1 matching 8 bases. V trimming: 2 bases; J trimming: 2 bases; junction bases outside the gene matches: 1. This CDR3 comprises 14 residues. The germline V gene encodes CDR1 MGHDK and CDR2 SYGVNS. CDR3 DNA: TGTGCCAGCAGTGAACAGGGGGCGAACTATGGCTACACCTTC. It yields the protein CASSEQGANYGYTF.